Each of the 31 T cell receptor beta chains below was sequenced from the same sample in a study of T cell changes during pregnancy in multiple sclerosis. Clones were sequenced by immunoSEQ multiplex PCR, and TCRdb holds only the in-frame ones, with some missing. The data hold around 38,000 clones, with roughly 90% observed a single time. The sample consisted of CD8+ T cells from peripheral blood mononuclear cells, taken in the third trimester of pregnancy. The receptor set was obtained from a female donor with multiple sclerosis, enrolled in a pregnancy study.

The chain uses TRBV7-3 and TRBJ1-1; 7 bases match TRBD1. Germline CDR1 is SGHTA and CDR2 is FQGTGA. V lost 5 bases, J lost 11 bases, and 11 bases stayed unmatched. The CDR3 totals 13 residues. The chain's CDR3 is CASSLSTGNEAFF. Written as DNA, the CDR3 is TGTGCCAGCAGCCTATCGACAGGGAATGAGGCTTTCTTT.

The chain combines TRBV27 with TRBJ2-7; 14 positions match TRBD2. The ends lost 4 bases at V and 4 bases at J; junction bases unmatched: 3. Germline V gives CDR1 MNHEY, CDR2 SMNVEV (reference sequence). The CDR3 runs to 15 residues. The CDR3 loop is CASSWGLAGVYEQYF. DNA for the CDR3: TGTGCCAGCAGTTGGGGACTAGCGGGAGTGTACGAGCAGTACTTC.

The chain has TRBV6-1 and TRBJ2-6; D is possibly TRBD1 (7 bases). V gave up 4 bases and J gave up 1 base, with 14 bases separating them. The CDR3 is 17 amino acids. Germline V gene data show CDR1 as MNHNS and CDR2 as SASEGT. The CDR3 is CASSAQGEVSGANVLTF. The DNA of the CDR3 is TGTGCCAGCAGTGCTCAGGGGGAGGTATCTGGGGCCAACGTCCTGACTTTC.

The chain combines TRBV21-1 with TRBJ2-3; TRBD2 reflects the table's D call only, with no check against the DNA. TRBV21-1 is listed as a pseudogene. The CDR3 loop spans 16 amino acids. The CDR3 region is CASGGLAGNRTDTQYF. CDR3 nucleotide sequence: TGTGCCAGCGGTGGCTTAGCGGGAAATCGGACAGATACGCAGTATTTT.

The chain uses TRBV11-2 and TRBJ2-3, with 9 nucleotides matching TRBD1. There are 15 residues in the CDR3. V trimming: 5 bases; J trimming: 2 bases; junction bases outside the gene matches: 5. Germline V gives CDR1 SGHAT, CDR2 FQNNGV. The CDR3 spells CASSARDRVTDTQYF. CDR3 bases: TGTGCCAGCAGCGCCCGGGACAGGGTCACAGATACGCAGTATTTT. Looking up the rest from reference TRBV11-2 and TRBJ2-3 gives the full variable domain: EAGVAQSPRYKIIEKRQSVAFWCNPISGHATLYWYQQILGQGPKLLIQFQNNGVVDDSQLPKDRFSAERLKGVDSTLKIQPAKLEDSAVYLCASSARDRVTDTQYFGPGTRLTVL.

This clone was picked up one time. The V call is TRBV5-1, the J call TRBJ2-7; D is perhaps TRBD1 (5 bases). There are 15 residues in the CDR3. Germline V CDR1 and CDR2: SGHRS, YFSETQ. V was shortened by 0 bases and J by 0 bases, with 10 bases between the two germline ends. Written as DNA, the CDR3 is TGCGCCAGCAGCTTGGTGTCAGGGATCTCCTACGAGCAGTACTTC. Translating gives CASSLVSGISYEQYF.

The chain carries TRBV6-6 and TRBJ1-2; D is unresolved. This CDR3 spans 14 amino acids. Trimming removed 2 bases at V and 4 bases at J, with 11 bases between. Germline CDR1 MNHNY, CDR2 SVGAGI (reference sequence). The CDR3 is CASSYRDEGYGYTF. In DNA form, the CDR3 reads TGTGCCAGCAGTTACAGGGATGAGGGCTATGGCTACACCTTC.

This rearrangement joins TRBV5-1 to TRBJ2-5, with D possibly being TRBD2 (5 bases). Looked up from germline, CDR1 is SGHRS and CDR2 is YFSETQ. V lost 4 bases and J lost 5, with 15 bases in between. CDR3 length: 14 amino acids. CDR3 sequence reads: CASSHIPGMETQYF. CDR3 nucleotide sequence: TGCGCCAGCAGCCATATCCCGGGGATGGAGACCCAGTACTTC.

This clone came up once. The gene calls are TRBV7-9 and TRBJ2-3, with D unresolved. The CDR3 length is 12 residues. From germline, CDR1 is SEHNR and CDR2 FQNEAQ (reference sequence). Trimming stripped 5 bases from V and 3 bases from J, with 6 bases between. CDR3 in DNA: TGTGCCAGCAGCCTCTTAACAGATACGCAGTATTTT. The encoded protein is CASSLLTDTQYF.

The chain employs TRBV18 and TRBJ2-7; D is perhaps TRBD1 (7 bases). The CDR3 is 15 residues long. The germline V gene has CDR1 KGHSH and CDR2 LQKENI. Deletions cut 0 bases from V and 7 bases from J, with 16 bases between. The CDR3 region has the DNA TGTGCCAGCTCACCACCAAATTCAGGGGGGTCAGAGCAGTACTTC. It is translated as CASSPPNSGGSEQYF.

This chain connects TRBV29-1 to TRBJ2-7, with D perhaps matching TRBD2 (6 bases). CDR3 length equals 12 residues. Between the trimmed V and J ends, which lost 0 bases and 6 bases, there was a span of 9 bases. In germline, CDR1 is SQVTM, CDR2 ANQGSEA. CDR3: CSVEDREFEQYF. The CDR3 DNA reads TGCAGCGTTGAAGACCGGGAGTTCGAGCAGTACTTC.

V usage is TRBV4-2 and J usage is TRBJ1-2; 9 nucleotides agree with TRBD1. Germline CDR1 and CDR2: LGHNA and YNFKEQ. This CDR3 contains 15 residues. With V trimmed by 3 bases and J by 3 bases, 5 bases remained unmatched. The CDR3: CASSHLQGADYGYTF. As DNA, the CDR3 is TGTGCCAGCAGCCACCTACAGGGGGCGGACTATGGCTACACCTTC.

The rearrangement joins TRBV11-2 to TRBJ2-5, with 7 nucleotides matching TRBD2. This CDR3 is built from 14 residues. Unmatched junction bases numbered 4, after V lost 1 base and J lost 5 bases. Germline assignment: CDR1 SGHAT and CDR2 FQNNGV. CDR3 bases: TGTGCCAGCAGCTTAGGAAAGGGAGGGGAGACCCAGTACTTC. It codes for CASSLGKGGETQYF.

This chain uses TRBV18 with TRBJ2-1, with D perhaps matching TRBD2 (5 bases). Germline CDR1 reads KGHSH; CDR2 reads LQKENI. The CDR3 has 16 amino acids. Trimming removed 0 bases from V and 3 bases from J, with 12 bases in between. The CDR3 loop is CASSPPGGSDYNEQFF. CDR3 nucleotide sequence: TGTGCCAGCTCACCACCGGGTGGTAGCGACTACAATGAGCAGTTCTTC.

The gene calls are TRBV5-1 and TRBJ1-1; 7 bases agree with TRBD1. Germline-derived CDR1 and CDR2 are SGHRS and YFSETQ. CDR3 length equals 14 residues. The V and J ends lost 4 bases and 4 bases, in that order; junction bases with no gene match: 7. Written as DNA, the CDR3 is TGCGCCAGCAGCGCCGACAGGGTGAGCACTGAAGCTTTCTTT. It encodes CASSADRVSTEAFF.

V usage is TRBV5-1 and J usage is TRBJ2-7, with 10 bases fitting TRBD2. V gave up 4 bases and J gave up 1 base; unmatched junction bases: 5. Germline values: CDR1 SGHRS, CDR2 YFSETQ. The CDR3 runs to 15 residues. In nucleotides, the CDR3 is TGCGCCAGCAGCCGTACTAGCGGGACGTCCTACGAGCAGTACTTC. It encodes CASSRTSGTSYEQYF. Using reference TRBV5-1 and TRBJ2-7 for the parts outside the CDR3, the full variable domain is KAGVTQTPRYLIKTRGQQVTLSCSPISGHRSVSWYQQTPGQGLQFLFEYFSETQRNKGNFPGRFSGRQFSNSRSEMNVSTLELGDSALYLCASSRTSGTSYEQYFGPGTRLTVT.

The CDR3 here is CASSSGRGTDTQYF. The CDR3 DNA follows: TGTGCCAGCAGCTCCGGGAGGGGGACAGATACGCAGTATTTT. The rearrangement links TRBV28 to TRBJ2-3, with 8 bases matching TRBD2. Germline-derived CDR1 and CDR2 are MDHEN and SYDVKM. CDR3 length: 14 residues. Unmatched junction bases numbered 5, after V lost 6 bases and J lost 3 bases.

In this sample, this clone turned up once. CDR3 region: CASSQEGAGLDEQFF. CDR3 in DNA: TGTGCCAGCAGCCAAGAAGGGGCGGGACTGGATGAGCAGTTCTTC. The chain combines TRBV4-2 with TRBJ2-1; maybe TRBD2 (6 bases). Germline CDR1 is LGHNA and CDR2 is YNFKEQ. V lost 0 bases, J lost 8 bases, and 14 bases lay in between. The CDR3 has 15 amino acids.

The chain carries TRBV19 and TRBJ2-3, with 12 bases matching TRBD1. Trimming at V came to 3 bases and at J to 6 bases, leaving 4 bases not matched to a gene. The CDR3 extends over 15 amino acids. In germline, CDR1 is LNHDA, CDR2 SQIVND (reference sequence). The CDR3 reads CASSIGTGGWDTQYF. The CDR3 nucleotides are TGTGCCAGTAGTATTGGGACAGGGGGCTGGGATACGCAGTATTTT.

The V gene is TRBV2, the J gene TRBJ2-7, with 14 bases fitting TRBD2. With 6 bases clipped from V and 0 bases from J, the junction kept 7 bases outside the gene matches. Per the germline V gene, CDR1 is SNHLY and CDR2 is FYNNEI. There are 17 residues in the CDR3. The CDR3 loop reads CASRKGLAGDPSYEQYF. CDR3 nucleotide sequence: TGTGCCAGCAGAAAGGGACTAGCGGGAGATCCCTCCTACGAGCAGTACTTC.

The V gene is TRBV7-9, the J gene TRBJ2-5; TRBD2 aligns across 7 bases. The length of the CDR3 is 13 residues. The V gene end was trimmed by 5 bases and the J gene end by 3 bases; junction bases not matched to a gene: 3. The germline V gene has CDR1 SEHNR and CDR2 FQNEAQ (reference sequence). In DNA, the CDR3 is TGTGCCAGCAGCCCCACTAGCGAAGAGACCCAGTACTTC. Protein: CASSPTSEETQYF. The whole variable domain, remainder taken from reference TRBV7-9 and TRBJ2-5, is DTGVSQNPRHKITKRGQNVTFRCDPISEHNRLYWYRQTLGQGPEFLTYFQNEAQLEKSRLLSDRFSAERPKGSFSTLEIQRTEQGDSAMYLCASSPTSEETQYFGPGTRLLVL.

The chain joins TRBV14 to TRBJ2-3; tentatively, D is TRBD1 (6 bases). CDR1 SGHDN and CDR2 FVKESK come from the germline V gene. This CDR3 is built from 17 residues. Trimming stripped 3 bases from V and 1 base from J, with 17 bases between. The CDR3 DNA reads as TGTGCCAGCAGCCACCCGACAGGAGTGAAAGGCACAGATACGCAGTATTTT. Its translation is CASSHPTGVKGTDTQYF.

V usage is TRBV7-9 and J usage is TRBJ2-7; D gene unclear. This CDR3 comprises 12 residues. Trimming removed 8 bases at V and 7 bases at J, with 15 bases between. Germline loops: CDR1 SEHNR, CDR2 FQNEAQ (reference sequence). CDR3 sequence (DNA): TGTGCCAGCGGTATAGGCGGCCGAGAGCAGTACTTC. Protein product: CASGIGGREQYF.

This rearrangement joins TRBV10-2 to TRBJ2-7; 8 bases align to TRBD2. Losses at the gene ends were 0 bases for V and 3 bases for J; bases not matched to a gene: 4. The germline V gene has CDR1 WSHSY and CDR2 SAAADI. This CDR3 comprises 15 residues. CDR3 sequence: CASSESSGGGYEQYF. Here the CDR3 DNA reads TGCGCCAGCAGTGAGTCTTCGGGGGGGGGCTACGAGCAGTACTTC.

This chain connects TRBV7-2 to TRBJ1-1; D might be TRBD1 (6 bases). V dropped 1 base and J dropped 1 base, with 10 bases sitting between them. CDR1 is SGHTA and CDR2 is FQGNSA in the germline V gene. This CDR3 comprises 15 residues. Written as DNA, the CDR3 is TGTGCCAGCAGCTTAGAAGGGGGAGAGAACACTGAAGCTTTCTTT. Protein sequence: CASSLEGGENTEAFF. Based on the CDR3 plus reference TRBV7-2 and TRBJ1-1, the full variable domain is GAGVSQSPSNKVTEKGKDVELRCDPISGHTALYWYRQSLGQGLEFLIYFQGNSAPDKSGLPSDRFSAERTGGSVSTLTIQRTQQEDSAVYLCASSLEGGENTEAFFGQGTRLTVV.

The chain combines TRBV14 with TRBJ2-1, with 10 positions matching TRBD2. The CDR3 totals 15 residues. CDR1 is SGHDN and CDR2 is FVKESK in the germline V gene. V shed 5 bases, J shed 4 bases, and the junction held 5 bases outside the gene matches. CDR3 sequence (DNA): TGTGCCAGCAGCTGGGGGACTAGCGCTTACAATGAGCAGTTCTTC. Protein: CASSWGTSAYNEQFF. The variable domain in full, completed from reference TRBV14 and TRBJ2-1, reads EAGVTQFPSHSVIEKGQTVTLRCDPISGHDNLYWYRRVMGKEIKFLLHFVKESKQDESGMPNNRFLAERTGGTYSTLKVQPAELEDSGVYFCASSWGTSAYNEQFFGPGTRLTVL.

V is TRBV11-2 and J is TRBJ2-7; weak D call: TRBD1 (5 bases). This CDR3 has 12 amino acids. V was shortened by 3 bases and J by 11 bases, with 14 bases between the two germline ends. Per germline, CDR1 SGHAT and CDR2 FQNNGV. The CDR3 DNA reads as TGTGCCAGCAGCTTGGACACAGTTTTAGAGTACTTC. It encodes CASSLDTVLEYF.

This clone was seen only once. The V and J genes are TRBV6-1 and TRBJ2-2; tentative D call: TRBD2 (6 bases). The CDR3 consists of 16 residues. The V and J ends lost 2 bases and 5 bases respectively, with 15 bases between them. CDR1 is MNHNS and CDR2 is SASEGT in the germline V gene. Written as DNA, the CDR3 is TGTGCCAGCAGTGAACGCGGGGCCGAGGTTACCGGGGAGCTGTTTTTT. Encoded protein: CASSERGAEVTGELFF.

This chain uses TRBV4-2 with TRBJ2-1, with D uncertain. Between the trimmed V and J ends, which lost 0 bases and 4 bases, there was a span of 10 bases. This CDR3 contains 15 residues. In germline, CDR1 is LGHNA, CDR2 YNFKEQ. The CDR3 loop is CASSQDRSGYNEQFF. The CDR3 region has the DNA TGTGCCAGCAGCCAAGATAGGTCGGGTTACAATGAGCAGTTCTTC.

This chain links TRBV4-3 with TRBJ1-5, with TRBD1 identical over 7 bases. The V gene end was trimmed by 0 bases and the J gene end by 7 bases; junction bases not matched to a gene: 3. In germline, CDR1 is LGHNA, CDR2 YSLEER. There are 14 residues in the CDR3. The CDR3: CASSQETGRQPQHF. The CDR3 DNA reads as TGCGCCAGCAGCCAAGAGACAGGGAGGCAGCCCCAGCATTTT.

This chain links TRBV5-6 with TRBJ2-3, with 9 bases matching TRBD1. Per germline, CDR1 SGHDT and CDR2 YYEEEE. The CDR3 is made up of 16 amino acids. Unmatched junction bases numbered 2, after V lost 0 bases and J lost 0 bases. Here the CDR3 reads CASSLGTGVSTDTQYF. In nucleotides, the CDR3 is TGTGCCAGCAGCTTGGGGACAGGGGTTAGCACAGATACGCAGTATTTT. The full variable domain, in which reference TRBV5-6 and TRBJ2-3 provide the parts outside the CDR3, is DAGVTQSPTHLIKTRGQQVTLRCSPKSGHDTVSWYQQALGQGPQFIFQYYEEEERQRGNFPDRFSGHQFPNYSSELNVNALLLGDSALYLCASSLGTGVSTDTQYFGPGTRLTVL.